The sequence of this T cell receptor (beta chain) was determined in a study of T cells in Graves' hyperthyroidism and ophthalmopathy. This clonotype was detected ten times or more. Its cognate antigen is unknown. The CDR3 covers 15 residues. Trimming removed 6 bases from V and 0 bases from J, with 12 bases in between. CDR1 is MDHEN and CDR2 is SYDVKM in the germline V gene. Overall study results and limits: Most expanded thyroid clonotypes above 0.001 recurred in blood. Ophthalmopathy was identified by the model a median roughly 6.5 months ahead of onset.

Hyperthyroidism had been newly diagnosed in patients aged 18 to 65, and its duration was under 2 months. Fresh peripheral blood, roughly 9.6 ml, was the source of the PBMCs. RNA transcripts provided the source from which TCR beta CDR3 regions were amplified. Carried out on the TCR CDR3, a first-round RT-PCR used the HTBI primer set. TCRdb re-analysed the multiplex PCR reads in MiXCR, keeping a single row per CDR3 protein. The sample has about 720,000 distinct CDR3 sequences, 15% to 20% seen once. The clonotype originates from a man aged 18 to 29 with Graves' hyperthyroidism. This rearrangement joins TRBV28 to TRBJ2-1; D gene unclear. The sample taken for sequencing was blood. CDR3 sequence reads: CASRVALSSYNEQFF. The DNA for the CDR3 is TGTGCCAGCAGGGTAGCCCTAAGCTCCTACAATGAGCAGTTCTTC.